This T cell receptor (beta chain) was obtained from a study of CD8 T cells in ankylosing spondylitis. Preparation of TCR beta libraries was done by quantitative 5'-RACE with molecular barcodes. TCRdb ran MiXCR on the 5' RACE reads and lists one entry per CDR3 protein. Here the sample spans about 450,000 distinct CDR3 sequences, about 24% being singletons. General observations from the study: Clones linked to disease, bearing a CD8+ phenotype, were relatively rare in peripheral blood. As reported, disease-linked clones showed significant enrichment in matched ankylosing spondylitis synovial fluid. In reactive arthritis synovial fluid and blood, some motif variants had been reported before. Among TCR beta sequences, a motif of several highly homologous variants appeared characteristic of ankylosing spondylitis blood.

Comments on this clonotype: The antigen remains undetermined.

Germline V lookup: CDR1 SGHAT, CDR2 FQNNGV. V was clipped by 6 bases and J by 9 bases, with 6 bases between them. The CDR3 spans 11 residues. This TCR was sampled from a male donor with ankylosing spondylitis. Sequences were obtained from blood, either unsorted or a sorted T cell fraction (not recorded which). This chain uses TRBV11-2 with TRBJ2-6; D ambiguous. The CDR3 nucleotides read TGTGCCAGCAGTCTACTCAACGTCCTGACTTTC. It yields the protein CASSLLNVLTF. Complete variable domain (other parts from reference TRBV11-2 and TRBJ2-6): EAGVAQSPRYKIIEKRQSVAFWCNPISGHATLYWYQQILGQGPKLLIQFQNNGVVDDSQLPKDRFSAERLKGVDSTLKIQPAKLEDSAVYLCASSLLNVLTFGAGSRLTVL.